This TCR beta chain was obtained from a study of T cell changes during pregnancy in multiple sclerosis. Using immunoSEQ multiplex PCR, the repertoire was profiled, and TCRdb retains in-frame clones only, with some absent. The sample lists fewer than 75,000 clones; more than 85% were seen once. From germline, CDR1 is ENHRY and CDR2 SYGVKD. V lost 4 bases and J lost 8, with 12 bases in between. The CDR3 length is 13 residues. Sequencing was performed on peripheral blood, taken in the first trimester of pregnancy. The sequence was collected from a female donor with multiple sclerosis, enrolled in a pregnancy study. The rearrangement uses TRBV10-3 and TRBJ1-3; D is unclear. DNA of the CDR3: TGTGCCATCAGTGCGGGATCAGTGGACACCATATATTTT. It codes for CAISAGSVDTIYF.